Listed below are T cell receptor beta chains from one sample, sequenced in a study of blood T cell repertoires in COVID-19. Using immunoSEQ multiplex PCR, the repertoire was profiled, and TCRdb retains in-frame clones only, with some absent. The sample includes roughly 100,000 clones, roughly 81% of them seen just once. The sequenced sample consisted of peripheral blood. The receptor source for this set is a woman in her sixties or seventies with acute or convalescent COVID-19. CDR3s leave out the opening cysteine and the closing phenylalanine or tryptophan. The order of the fields is J gene, V gene, clone size, CDR3 protein. Clone size is shown for a subset of rows, as once, few, many or a class of expanded clone.

>TRBJ1-2|TRBV6-5|.
ASSYDRNYGYT
>TRBJ2-1|TRBV11-3|few
ASSPGQRPNEQF
>TRBJ1-1|TRBV9|.
ASSGPRVTEAF
>TRBJ1-4|TRBV19|.
ASMRGGNNEKLF
>TRBJ2-1|TRBV5-1|.
ASSLPGLAGGNEQF
>TRBJ1-4|TRBV7-9|.
ASSLLGAGEKLF
>TRBJ1-1|TRBV30|.
AWSPGSGGHTEAF
>TRBJ2-2|TRBV2|.
ASRGTGNVGELF
>TRBJ1-1|TRBV6-1|few
ASSDPTGNREAF
>TRBJ2-1|TRBV3-1/TRBV3-2|.
ASSQGLAGYEQF
>TRBJ1-5|TRBV7-9|.
ASSLTGGDQPQH
>TRBJ2-7|TRBV6-2/TRBV6-3|.
ASSYSTGAYEQY
>TRBJ2-2|TRBV7-9|.
ASSLGASNTGELF
>TRBJ2-7|TRBV28|.
ASSSPDRGGNYEQY
>TRBJ1-4|TRBV7-9|.
ASSFLTAQGANEKLF
>TRBJ2-1|TRBV12-2|.
ASRLPGGQAYNEQF
>TRBJ1-6|TRBV6-5|once
ASRQGGQNSPLH
>TRBJ1-2|TRBV5-1|few
ASSPSPGTGPYGYT
>TRBJ2-7|TRBV6-5|.
ASTTPAQPHEQY
>TRBJ2-3|TRBV6-5|.
ASSYWGRENADTQY
>TRBJ2-6|TRBV13|.
ASSLEGTGLRGANVLT
>TRBJ2-3|TRBV5-4|.
ASSLGTSGRNTDTQY
>TRBJ2-2|TRBV10-3|.
AIMAGSITGELF
>TRBJ1-2|TRBV19|.
ASSRLQGQGDYGYT
>TRBJ1-1|TRBV28|.
ASITGGEATEAF
>TRBJ1-5|TRBV6-2/TRBV6-3|.
ASSYQPGRDRNQPQH
>TRBJ1-3|TRBV15|.
ATSSGWGVSGNTIY
>TRBJ2-5|TRBV29-1|.
STGTEETQY
>TRBJ2-3|TRBV3-1/TRBV3-2|.
ASSQSLGRGAGDTQY
>TRBJ2-7|TRBV7-7|.
ASSFLAGAAHEQY
>TRBJ2-1|TRBV6-5|once
ASSYYGGSSYNEQF
>TRBJ2-7|TRBV4-2|.
ASSQAGTSTYEQY
>TRBJ2-2|TRBV27|.
ASSALAGGNTGELF
>TRBJ2-3|TRBV18|.
ASSPLIGEGGDTQY
>TRBJ1-6|TRBV9|once
ASSVGGVYNSPLH
>TRBJ2-5|TRBV7-9|.
ASSLLPSGGAWVETQY
>TRBJ1-4|TRBV30|.
AWSRGGGGEKLF
>TRBJ1-2|TRBV28|.
AGSRGQAYGYT
>TRBJ2-1|TRBV19|.
ASSIDPGHFNEQF
>TRBJ2-1|TRBV7-2|.
ASSPWAGGRYNEQF
>TRBJ2-7|TRBV2|.
ASSDKREGRYEQY
>TRBJ2-5|TRBV2|.
ASSISQGSGETQY
>TRBJ2-2|TRBV27|once
ASSLFPGGTGELF
>TRBJ2-7|TRBV27|.
ASSSGLAATSYEQY
>TRBJ2-2|TRBV19|few
ASSSGNTGELF
>TRBJ2-7|TRBV23-1|.
GPGTGRYEQY
>TRBJ1-3|TRBV27|.
ASSLSRGSGNTIY
>TRBJ1-1|TRBV7-5|.
VRSLDVGRENTEAF
>TRBJ2-3|TRBV7-8|.
ASSSGTSGSRHTDTQY
>TRBJ1-5|TRBV6-2/TRBV6-3|.
ASSYGGGHQPQH
>TRBJ1-2|TRBV4-1|.
ASSQDPGQSYYGYT
>TRBJ2-7|TRBV7-3|.
ASSLTGQPFYEQY
>TRBJ1-1|TRBV19|few
ASSIGTGGLNTEAF
>TRBJ2-7|TRBV9|once
ASSVDAGAEEQY
>TRBJ2-5|TRBV11-2|.
ASSLRSAGVGRQETQY
>TRBJ1-1|TRBV6-2/TRBV6-3|many
ASRPAGRGYEAF
>TRBJ1-2|TRBV27|few
ASSSSTVNYGYT
>TRBJ1-6|TRBV5-8|.
ASSLAGSSYNSPLH
>TRBJ2-5|TRBV9|.
ASSVGQYVETQY